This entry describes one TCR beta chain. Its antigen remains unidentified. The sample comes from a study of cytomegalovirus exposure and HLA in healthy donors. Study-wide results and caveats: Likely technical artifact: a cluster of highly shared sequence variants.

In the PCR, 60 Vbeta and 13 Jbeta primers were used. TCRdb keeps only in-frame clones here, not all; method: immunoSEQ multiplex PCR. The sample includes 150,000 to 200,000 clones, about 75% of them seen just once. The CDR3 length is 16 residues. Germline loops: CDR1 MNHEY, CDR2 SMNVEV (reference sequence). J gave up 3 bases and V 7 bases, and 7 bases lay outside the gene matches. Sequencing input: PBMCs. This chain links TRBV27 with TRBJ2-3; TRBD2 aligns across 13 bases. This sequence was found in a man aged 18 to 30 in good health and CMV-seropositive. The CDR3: CASNQLAGGGTDTQYF. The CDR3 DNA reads TGTGCCAGCAACCAACTAGCGGGAGGGGGGACAGATACGCAGTATTTT.